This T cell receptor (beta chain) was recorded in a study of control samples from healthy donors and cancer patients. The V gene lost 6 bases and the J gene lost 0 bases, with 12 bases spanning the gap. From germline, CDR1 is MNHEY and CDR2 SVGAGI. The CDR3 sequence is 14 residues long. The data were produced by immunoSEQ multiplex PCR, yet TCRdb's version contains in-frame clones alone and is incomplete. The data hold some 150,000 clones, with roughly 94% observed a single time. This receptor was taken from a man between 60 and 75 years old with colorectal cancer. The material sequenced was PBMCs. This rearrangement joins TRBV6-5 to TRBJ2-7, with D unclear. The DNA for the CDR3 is TGTGCCAGCAGGGGTTCACCGAGCTCCTACGAGCAGTACTTC. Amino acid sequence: CASRGSPSSYEQYF.